These T cell receptor beta chains were read from a single sample in a study of T and B cells in COVID-19 patients. TCRdb passed the multiplex PCR reads through MiXCR, listing each CDR3 protein once. The sample carries 12,000 to 15,000 distinct CDR3 sequences, 28% recorded once. Sequencing was done on a sample of blood. The receptors were gathered from a human donor who had recovered from COVID-19. Both conserved end residues are part of each CDR3. A D gene is named only where the DNA matches it firmly. Clone size is stated in some rows and not others, as once, few, many or a class when expanded.

size	V	D	J	DNA	CDR3
-	TRBV12-3/TRBV12-4	TRBD1	TRBJ2-1	TGTGCCAGCACCGGGACAGGGCTTGCCACTTCGTTAGAGCAGTTCTTC	CASTGTGLATSLEQFF
many	TRBV6-5	-	TRBJ1-4	TGTGCCACCTCTCCGACGAGAGAAAAACTGTTTTTT	CATSPTREKLFF
many	TRBV18	TRBD1	TRBJ1-3	TGTGCCAGCTCACAAGGGACAGGGGGAAATGGAAACACCATATATTTT	CASSQGTGGNGNTIYF
many	TRBV7-9	-	TRBJ2-5	TGTGCCAGCAGCTTAGTTCGGGGATACAATGAGACCCAGTACTTC	CASSLVRGYNETQYF
few	TRBV10-2	-	TRBJ1-2	TGCGCCAGCAGTGATGGGGGGGCGCGCGGCTACACCTTC	CASSDGGARGYTF
few	TRBV11-1	TRBD2	TRBJ2-1	TGTGCCAGCAGCTCTATAGCGGGGGGGGGGAATGAGCAGTTCTTC	CASSSIAGGGNEQFF
-	TRBV5-5	-	TRBJ1-1	TGTGCCAGCAGCCCGGCTGGCAGGGAGAACACTGAAGCTTTCTTT	CASSPAGRENTEAFF
-	TRBV13	-	TRBJ1-2	TGTGCCAGCAGCTCCCACCACAGCATGAACTATGGCTACACCTTC	CASSSHHSMNYGYTF
medium-sized	TRBV27	-	TRBJ2-6	TGTGCCAGCGGTTTTGAACTTCCCTCTGGGGCCAACGTCCTGACTTTC	CASGFELPSGANVLTF
-	TRBV10-3	-	TRBJ1-1	TGTGCCATCAGTGAACAGGCCTCTAAGGTGGAAGCTTTCTTT	CAISEQASKVEAFF
few	TRBV5-6	-	TRBJ1-5	TGTGCCAGCAGCTTTCGGGAGGGCTATAGCAATCAGCCCCAGCATTTT	CASSFREGYSNQPQHF
-	TRBV6-4	-	TRBJ2-6	TGTGCCAGCAGTGTGGGACCAGGGACTGGGGCCAACGTCCTGACTTTC	CASSVGPGTGANVLTF
medium-sized	TRBV19	-	TRBJ1-5	TGTGCCAGTAGTATGGGAGGGAGGGCGCCCCAGCATTTT	CASSMGGRAPQHF
medium-sized	TRBV10-3	-	TRBJ2-7	TGTGCCATCAGTGAGGGAGGAGCAACGGGGGCCTACGAGCAGTACTTC	CAISEGGATGAYEQYF
-	TRBV6-1	TRBD1	TRBJ2-7	TGTGCCAGCAGTGAAGCGCAGAACAGGGGGTTTGACGAGCAGTACTTC	CASSEAQNRGFDEQYF
many	TRBV27	-	TRBJ2-1	TGTGCCAGCAGCCCCCATCAGCGGGTCAATAATGAGCAGTTCTTC	CASSPHQRVNNEQFF
few	TRBV18	TRBD1	TRBJ1-5	TGTGCCAGCTCACCTGAGGGACAGAGTAGCAATCAGCCCCAGCATTTT	CASSPEGQSSNQPQHF
-	TRBV5-1	-	TRBJ2-7	TGCGCCAGCAGCTTGGGGAACCTTCGGGCCGAGCAGTACTTC	CASSLGNLRAEQYF
few	TRBV30	TRBD2	TRBJ2-1	TGTGCCTGGAGTGTATGGCTAGCGGGGGCCAATGAGCAGTTCTTC	CAWSVWLAGANEQFF
-	TRBV28	-	TRBJ2-3	TGTGCCAGCAGCCTGGGACTGACCACAGATACGCAGTATTTT	CASSLGLTTDTQYF
-	TRBV5-6	-	TRBJ1-2	TGTGCCAGCAGCTCTCAGACCAGTTTGCGTGGCTACACCTTC	CASSSQTSLRGYTF
few	TRBV6-5	TRBD2	TRBJ2-7	TGTGCCAGCAGTTACTCGCACGGGAGGGAGGTCTACGAGCAGTACTTC	CASSYSHGREVYEQYF
few	TRBV5-1	-	TRBJ2-2	TGCGCCAGCAGGCCTACTAGTCCCACCGGGGAGCTGTTTTTT	CASRPTSPTGELFF
few	TRBV7-6	-	TRBJ1-1	TGTGCCAGCAGCTTAAGTACGCAGAGGAACACTGAAGCTTTCTTT	CASSLSTQRNTEAFF
few	TRBV7-9	-	TRBJ2-1	TGTGCCAGCGCCTCTCGCTCCTACAATGAGCAGTTCTTC	CASASRSYNEQFF
medium-sized	TRBV27	-	TRBJ2-1	TGTGCCAGCAGTCTGCTTAACAGTAACTACAATGAGCAGTTCTTC	CASSLLNSNYNEQFF
medium-sized	TRBV29-1	-	TRBJ2-1	TGCAGCGTCAGAACCGTAGAGCAGTTCTTC	CSVRTVEQFF
few	TRBV5-4	-	TRBJ1-1	TGTGCCAGCAGCCGGGACTATTCGGGGTTAGCTTTCTTT	CASSRDYSGLAFF
few	TRBV30	TRBD1	TRBJ1-5	TGTGCCTGGAGTCCTACCCGACAGGGGTGGAATAGCAATCAGCCCCAGCATTTT	CAWSPTRQGWNSNQPQHF
few	TRBV12-3/TRBV12-4	-	TRBJ2-2	TGTGCCAGCAGTTTGGGGGCCGGGGAGCTGTTTTTT	CASSLGAGELFF
medium-sized	TRBV19	-	TRBJ1-5	TGTGCCAGTAGTGGGACAAATCAGCCCCAGCATTTT	CASSGTNQPQHF
many	TRBV18	-	TRBJ1-2	TGTGCCAGCTCACCAGAGACAGGCCGCTACTATGGCTACACCTTC	CASSPETGRYYGYTF
few	TRBV19	TRBD1	TRBJ1-2	TGTGCCACCGGGACAGGTCGAAACTATGGCTACACCTTC	CATGTGRNYGYTF
few	TRBV20-1	-	TRBJ2-7	TGCAGTGCTAGATCCGTTCTCGGAGGGGGTCACGAGCAGTACTTC	CSARSVLGGGHEQYF
few	TRBV12-3/TRBV12-4	-	TRBJ2-7	TGTGCCAGCAGTTTACGGGCTTCCGAGCAGTACTTC	CASSLRASEQYF
-	TRBV5-6	-	TRBJ1-2	TGTGCCAGCAGTGACGGCTATGGATTGGGCTACACCTTC	CASSDGYGLGYTF
many	TRBV27	-	TRBJ1-6	TGTGCCAGCAGTTATTCACGAGGGGCCCAATCACCCCTCCACTTT	CASSYSRGAQSPLHF
-	TRBV12-3/TRBV12-4	-	TRBJ1-1	TGTGCCAGCAGTTTTGGGAACACTGAAGCTTTCTTT	CASSFGNTEAFF
many	TRBV27	TRBD1	TRBJ1-5	TGTGCCAGCAGGGGACAGGGAAGTCAGCCCCAGCATTTT	CASRGQGSQPQHF
many	TRBV5-6	-	TRBJ1-2	TGTGCCAGCAGCTTGAAACCAGGGGCGCGTGGCTACACCTTC	CASSLKPGARGYTF
medium-sized	TRBV18	-	TRBJ1-4	TGTGCCAGCTCACCAATAAGCGGTAATGAAAAACTGTTTTTT	CASSPISGNEKLFF
many	TRBV12-3/TRBV12-4	TRBD1	TRBJ1-2	TGTGCCAGCCTTGACAGGGGGCGAAACTATGGCTACACCTTC	CASLDRGRNYGYTF
-	TRBV6-5	TRBD1	TRBJ1-2	TGTGCCAGCAGTCGGGACAGGGTCTTCTACACCTTC	CASSRDRVFYTF
many	TRBV30	-	TRBJ1-4	TGTGCCTGGAGTGGTGGGCTGATTGAAAAACTGTTTTTT	CAWSGGLIEKLFF
-	TRBV10-1	-	TRBJ2-7	TGCGCCAGCAGTGAGTCGTTAGCCGGGGACTACGAGCAGTACTTC	CASSESLAGDYEQYF
few	TRBV29-1	-	TRBJ2-7	TGCAGCGTCCTCTCCTACGAGCAGTACTTC	CSVLSYEQYF
-	TRBV20-1	TRBD2	TRBJ2-7	TGCAGTGCTCCGGCGGGAGACTACGAGCAGTACTTC	CSAPAGDYEQYF
many	TRBV15	-	TRBJ1-4	TGTGCCACCAGCAGAGACATAATGGCGACTAATGAAAAACTGTTTTTT	CATSRDIMATNEKLFF
many	TRBV27	-	TRBJ1-2	TGTGCCAGCAGTATAGACCATCGGGAGGGCTACACCTTC	CASSIDHREGYTF
-	TRBV12-3/TRBV12-4	TRBD2	TRBJ2-7	TGTGCCAGCAATGACGCCGGGACTAGCGGAGCCTACGAGCAGTACTTC	CASNDAGTSGAYEQYF
many	TRBV19	-	TRBJ1-2	TGTGCCAGTAGTATCACCTCCGGGACGCAGCATGGCTACACCTTC	CASSITSGTQHGYTF
many	TRBV10-3	-	TRBJ2-2	TGTGCCATCAGTGAAGACAGCGCGAACACCGGGGAGCTGTTTTTT	CAISEDSANTGELFF
-	TRBV20-1	-	TRBJ2-3	TGCAGTGCTAGAGATCCCCGGGGCCCTAGTGCAGATACGCAGTATTTT	CSARDPRGPSADTQYF
-	TRBV4-1	-	TRBJ1-1	TGCGCCAGCAGCCCAGACAAGAACACTGAAGCTTTCTTT	CASSPDKNTEAFF